Presented here are 27 T cell receptor beta chains from one specimen sequenced in a study of neurological immune-mediated disorders. Via MiXCR, TCRdb re-called the 5' RACE reads, giving one row per CDR3 protein. The table lists approximately 74,000 distinct CDR3 sequences, roughly 10% of them singletons. Sequenced: PBMCs. The receptors stem from a man aged 45-60 years in good health.

In this sample, this clonotype turned up many times. The rearrangement links TRBV20-1 to TRBJ1-1; maybe TRBD1 (5 bases). The CDR3 runs 14 residues. V shed 0 bases and J shed 0 bases, with 8 bases lying between them. Germline CDR1 reads DFQATT; CDR2 reads SNEGSKA (reference sequence). CDR3 DNA: TGCAGTGCTAGAGAGGGACGGCTGAACACTGAAGCTTTCTTT. Translation gives CSAREGRLNTEAFF.

The J gene is TRBJ1-4, the V gene TRBV29-1; D unresolved. This CDR3 region has 12 residues. Trimming removed 6 bases at V and 7 bases at J, with 12 bases between. The germline CDR1 and CDR2 sequences are SQVTM and ANQGSEA. CDR3 region: CSVVWSGEKLFF. CDR3 coding DNA: TGCAGCGTCGTGTGGTCGGGTGAAAAACTGTTTTTT.

The J gene is TRBJ2-2, the V gene TRBV7-2; possibly TRBD1 or TRBD2 for D (6 bases each). Germline V CDR1 and CDR2: SGHTA, FQGNSA. V was cut by 3 bases and J by 3 bases, with 11 bases left in between. This CDR3 is built from 15 residues. The CDR3 region has the DNA TGTGCCAGCAGCTTGGGGGGACAACACACCGGGGAGCTGTTTTTT. This codes for CASSLGGQHTGELFF.

This clonotype was counted ten times or more. This chain uses TRBV7-8 with TRBJ1-1; D is possibly TRBD1 (6 bases). Trimming cost V 5 bases and J 0 bases, with 13 bases left between them. The V gene's germline CDR1 is SGHVS and CDR2 FQNEAQ. The CDR3 covers 15 residues. Here the CDR3 reads CASSRGQSLNTEAFF. CDR3 nucleotide sequence: TGTGCCAGCAGCCGAGGACAGTCGCTGAACACTGAAGCTTTCTTT.

This clonotype was counted ten times or more. The gene calls are TRBV20-1 and TRBJ2-5; D might be TRBD2 (7 bases). The CDR3 consists of 15 residues. Germline loops: CDR1 DFQATT, CDR2 SNEGSKA (reference sequence). The V end was cut by 2 bases, the J end by 0 bases, with 13 bases between. The CDR3 spells CSARNREGYQETQYF. In nucleotides, the CDR3 is TGCAGTGCTAGAAACAGGGAGGGGTACCAAGAGACCCAGTACTTC.

This clonotype has ten or more counts. The rearrangement joins TRBV15 to TRBJ2-1; 10 bases line up with TRBD2. The V and J ends lost 0 bases and 8 bases, in that order; junction bases with no gene match: 4. This CDR3 is built from 15 residues. Germline V lookup: CDR1 LNHNV, CDR2 YYDKDF (reference sequence). CDR3 sequence reads: CATSRDGLAGDEQFF. The CDR3 DNA reads as TGTGCCACCAGCAGAGATGGGCTAGCGGGAGATGAGCAGTTCTTC.

This clonotype has a count of ten or more. This chain connects TRBV7-8 to TRBJ2-1; 11 bases map to TRBD2. Trimming took 5 bases from V and 4 from J; bases not matched to a gene: 4. Per germline, CDR1 SGHVS and CDR2 FQNEAQ. This CDR3 comprises 15 residues. CDR3 in DNA: TGTGCCAGCAGCACCACTAGCGGGGGTTACAATGAGCAGTTCTTC. It encodes CASSTTSGGYNEQFF.

Many counts were recorded for this clonotype. This chain connects TRBV5-6 to TRBJ2-4; possible D gene TRBD2, 6 bases. This CDR3 has 14 residues. CDR1 SGHDT and CDR2 YYEEEE come from the germline V gene. Trimming stripped 2 bases from V and 8 bases from J, with 14 bases between. CDR3 bases: TGTGCCAGCAGCTTTATCATAAGGGAGGACATTCAGTACTTC. Translating gives CASSFIIREDIQYF.

This clonotype was seen at least ten times. This chain uses TRBV6-5 with TRBJ2-7; 8 bases match TRBD2. Germline lookup yields CDR1 MNHEY and CDR2 SVGAGI. The CDR3 runs 16 residues. The J segment lost 0 bases and the V segment lost 5 bases, leaving 9 bases of the junction unmatched. CDR3 bases: TGTGCCAGCAGTCCGTCCGGGGGGGAGCCCTCCTACGAGCAGTACTTC. Translating it yields CASSPSGGEPSYEQYF.

J is TRBJ1-5 and V is TRBV6-1; D uncertain. Trimming pared 1 base from V and 6 bases from J, leaving 7 bases between. This CDR3 region has 13 residues. Germline V lookup: CDR1 MNHNS, CDR2 SASEGT. The DNA for the CDR3 is TGTGCCAGCAGTGAAGGGGCCGTTCAGCCCCAGCATTTT. Amino acids: CASSEGAVQPQHF.

This clonotype has a count of ten or more. The V call is TRBV28, the J call TRBJ2-5; 10 nucleotides line up with TRBD2. Germline values: CDR1 MDHEN, CDR2 SYDVKM. Losses at the gene ends were 5 bases for V and 5 bases for J; bases not matched to a gene: 14. This CDR3 spans 17 amino acids. The CDR3 loop is CASSTRTSGHLMETQYF. CDR3 in DNA: TGTGCCAGCAGTACTCGGACTAGCGGCCACTTAATGGAGACCCAGTACTTC.

This clonotype occurred many times. The rearrangement uses TRBV7-2 and TRBJ1-5; 7 nucleotides agree with TRBD1. J was trimmed by 3 bases and V by 3 bases; bases with no gene match: 5. Germline CDR1 reads SGHTA; CDR2 reads FQGNSA. CDR3 length: 15 amino acids. As DNA, the CDR3 is TGTGCCAGCAGCTTCGAGGGGGCCCCCAATCAGCCCCAGCATTTT. Translated: CASSFEGAPNQPQHF.

This chain joins TRBV3-1 and TRBJ1-4; TRBD1 aligns across 7 bases. V gave up 6 bases and J gave up 5 bases; unmatched junction bases: 9. CDR1 LGHDT and CDR2 YNNKEL come from the germline V gene (reference sequence). The CDR3 has 15 amino acids. The CDR3: CASSQTGTVNEKLFF. The CDR3 DNA sequence: TGTGCCAGCAGTCAAACAGGGACAGTGAATGAAAAACTGTTTTTT.

This clonotype showed up just a few times. This sequence joins TRBV7-2 and TRBJ2-7; tentative D call: TRBD1 (6 bases). Trimming took 7 bases from V and 5 from J, leaving 12 bases between them. CDR1 is SGHTA and CDR2 is FQGNSA in the germline V gene. The CDR3 loop spans 12 amino acids. CDR3 residues: CASNRVGDEQYF. CDR3 coding DNA: TGTGCCAGCAACAGGGTTGGGGACGAGCAGTACTTC.

This clonotype was counted at least ten times. The chain couples TRBV6-6 to TRBJ2-3; a possible D gene is TRBD2 (6 bases). The CDR3 extends over 15 amino acids. Germline V gives CDR1 MNHNY, CDR2 SVGAGI (reference sequence). V was shortened by 2 bases and J by 3 bases, with 12 bases between the two germline ends. CDR3 in amino acids: CASSYPPAGTDTQYF. The CDR3 DNA reads as TGTGCCAGCAGTTACCCCCCCGCGGGAACAGATACGCAGTATTTT.

This clonotype was observed many times. The genes are TRBV5-1 and TRBJ1-1; no clear D gene. Per the germline V gene, CDR1 is SGHRS and CDR2 is YFSETQ. The CDR3 has 14 amino acids. V lost 4 bases and J 1 base, leaving 11 bases between the germline ends. CDR3 nucleotides: TGCGCCAGCAGCACCGGACGGGAGAACACTGAAGCTTTCTTT. Encoded protein: CASSTGRENTEAFF. Looking up the rest from reference TRBV5-1 and TRBJ1-1 gives the full variable domain: KAGVTQTPRYLIKTRGQQVTLSCSPISGHRSVSWYQQTPGQGLQFLFEYFSETQRNKGNFPGRFSGRQFSNSRSEMNVSTLELGDSALYLCASSTGRENTEAFFGQGTRLTVV.

In this sample, this clonotype turned up many times. The chain is built from TRBV4-1 and TRBJ1-4; 7 positions agree with TRBD1. Trimming cost V 5 bases and J 0 bases; bases outside gene matches: 12. The CDR3 extends over 18 amino acids. Germline CDR1 and CDR2: MGHRA and YSYEKL. CDR3 DNA sequence: TGCGCCAGCAGCGCCACCGGGACAGACTTATCAACTAATGAAAAACTGTTTTTT. It specifies CASSATGTDLSTNEKLFF.

Ten or more counts support this clonotype. J is TRBJ2-7 and V is TRBV5-1; no clear D. The V gene's germline CDR1 is SGHRS and CDR2 YFSETQ. The CDR3 is 13 residues long. With 3 bases removed from V and 6 bases from J, the gap between germline ends came to 13 bases. CDR3 protein: CASSSRLGFEQYF. The DNA for the CDR3 is TGCGCCAGCAGCTCCCGGCTAGGGTTCGAGCAGTACTTC.

This clonotype came up many times. The V gene is TRBV28, the J gene TRBJ1-5; the D is unclear. Germline V lookup: CDR1 MDHEN, CDR2 SYDVKM. The CDR3 consists of 12 residues. V was shortened by 7 bases and J by 2 bases, with 6 bases between the two germline ends. CDR3 coding DNA: TGTGCCAGCAATAAAGGCAATCAGCCCCAGCATTTT. This codes for CASNKGNQPQHF.

As to this clonotype: A junction boundary mismatches the germline segment, possibly from a read error. The CDR3 coding sequence is TGTGCCAGCAGCTTAGGAAAGGGCATCTCTAGCACTGATACGCAGTATTTT. Its protein product is CASSLGKGISSTDTQYF. This sequence joins TRBV7-2 and TRBJ2-3; TRBD2 is a possible D gene (5 bases). The CDR3 is made up of 17 amino acids. Per the germline V gene, CDR1 is SGHTA and CDR2 is FQGNSA.

This clonotype was detected many times. The chain recombines TRBV11-1 with TRBJ2-7; the D gene is possibly TRBD1 (6 bases). V gave up 5 bases and J gave up 5 bases, with 16 bases separating them. The germline V gene encodes CDR1 SGHAT and CDR2 FQDESV (reference sequence). This CDR3 is 14 amino acids long. The DNA of the CDR3 is TGTGCCAGCAGCAATACAGGGATCCTCCACGAGCAGTACTTC. Translating gives CASSNTGILHEQYF.

This clonotype showed up many times. V usage is TRBV20-1 and J usage is TRBJ2-5; no reliable D call. The V end was cut by 1 base, the J end by 0 bases, with 15 bases between. This CDR3 region has 16 residues. Per the germline V gene, CDR1 is DFQATT and CDR2 is SNEGSKA (reference sequence). The CDR3 DNA reads TGCAGTGCTAGAGCCATGACATCGCCGTACCAAGAGACCCAGTACTTC. Translation gives CSARAMTSPYQETQYF.

In this sample, this clonotype turned up many times. The chain has TRBV29-1 and TRBJ1-5; the D is unclear. Germline CDR1 is SQVTM and CDR2 is ANQGSEA. Trimming took 2 bases from V and 0 from J, leaving 5 bases between them. The CDR3 runs 13 residues. CDR3: CSVELGSNQPQHF. In nucleotides, the CDR3 is TGCAGCGTTGAACTTGGTAGCAATCAGCCCCAGCATTTT. Drawing the rest from reference TRBV29-1 and TRBJ1-5, the complete variable domain is SAVISQKPSRDICQRGTSLTIQCQVDSQVTMMFWYRQQPGQSLTLIATANQGSEATYESGFVIDKFPISRPNLTFSTLTVSNMSPEDSSIYLCSVELGSNQPQHFGDGTRLSIL.

This clonotype has more than one count but fewer than ten. The chain carries TRBV3-1 and TRBJ2-7; D might be TRBD2 (6 bases). Trimming left V 2 bases short and J 7 bases short, with 6 bases between. Germline loops: CDR1 LGHDT, CDR2 YNNKEL (reference sequence). The CDR3 runs 11 residues. The CDR3 is CASSQRGEQYF. The CDR3, as DNA: TGTGCCAGCAGCCAACGGGGGGAGCAGTACTTC.

This clonotype was found many times. This chain connects TRBV5-1 to TRBJ1-2; D gene unclear. CDR3 length equals 16 residues. Germline CDR1 SGHRS, CDR2 YFSETQ. Trimming removed 0 bases at V and 0 bases at J, with 12 bases between. The CDR3 bases are TGCGCCAGCAGCTTGGGAGCCAGAACCTCTAACTATGGCTACACCTTC. It codes for CASSLGARTSNYGYTF.

Ten or more counts support this clonotype. The chain uses TRBV5-6 and TRBJ1-2; D not resolved. The germline V gene has CDR1 SGHDT and CDR2 YYEEEE. The CDR3 runs to 13 residues. Trimming stripped 0 bases from V and 8 bases from J, with 11 bases between. The CDR3 coding sequence is TGTGCCAGCAGCTTGGCGAGCCGTGGCGGCTACACCTTC. Translation: CASSLASRGGYTF. Full variable domain (outside the CDR3, taken from reference TRBV5-6 and TRBJ1-2): DAGVTQSPTHLIKTRGQQVTLRCSPKSGHDTVSWYQQALGQGPQFIFQYYEEEERQRGNFPDRFSGHQFPNYSSELNVNALLLGDSALYLCASSLASRGGYTFGSGTRLTVV.

Ten or more counts support this clonotype. In DNA form, the CDR3 reads TGTGCCAGCAGTTCGACACGGGAGCCTGGAAACACCATATATTTT. Protein: CASSSTREPGNTIYF. The chain uses TRBV28 and TRBJ1-3; no definite D call. The CDR3 has 15 amino acids. V was cut by 4 bases and J by 2 bases, with 12 bases left in between. Germline V gene sequence: CDR1 MDHEN, CDR2 SYDVKM. Full variable domain (rest looked up from reference TRBV28 and TRBJ1-3): DVKVTQSSRYLVKRTGEKVFLECVQDMDHENMFWYRQDPGLGLRLIYFSYDVKMKEKGDIPEGYSVSREKKERFSLILESASTNQTSMYLCASSSTREPGNTIYFGEGSWLTVV.